This is a list of T cell receptor beta chains from one sample in a study of blood T cell repertoires in COVID-19. Sequencing was performed with immunoSEQ multiplex PCR; in TCRdb, only in-frame clones are kept and a portion is missing. There are about 80,000 clones in the sample; 80% to 90% occur only once, and roughly 40% lies in the top ten. Input material: peripheral blood. The origin of the receptors is a man older than 75 with active or convalescent COVID-19. CDR3s include the opening cysteine and the closing phenylalanine or tryptophan. Fields, in order: clone size, J gene, V gene, D gene, CDR3 DNA, CDR3 protein. A D gene is named only where the DNA matches it firmly. Size is stated for part of the rows, as once, few or many counts, or as a class when the clone is expanded.

few | TRBJ2-5 | TRBV4-1 | TRBD2 | TGCGCCAGCAGCCAAGGTCTCGGACTAGCGGGTGAAGAGACCCAGTACTTC | CASSQGLGLAGEETQYF
. | TRBJ1-1 | TRBV18 | . | TGTGCCAGCTCACCGTTTCCGAGAGGGAACACTGAAGCTTTCTTT | CASSPFPRGNTEAFF
. | TRBJ2-1 | TRBV4-1 | TRBD2 | TGCGCCAGCAGCCACAACAGCGGGGGGCCCTACAATGAGCAGTTCTTC | CASSHNSGGPYNEQFF
. | TRBJ1-6 | TRBV13 | . | TGTGCCAGCAGCTTGGGGGGTTATTCACCCCTCCACTTT | CASSLGGYSPLHF
. | TRBJ2-5 | TRBV20-1 | TRBD2 | TGCAGTGCTAGTTCTAGCGGGGGGACGGGGGAGACCCAGTACTTC | CSASSSGGTGETQYF
. | TRBJ1-1 | TRBV15 | . | TGTGCCACCCAACGGGACACTGAAGCTTTCTTT | CATQRDTEAFF
. | TRBJ1-6 | TRBV3-1/TRBV3-2 | . | TGTGCCAGCCGGGGTAGCTCCTATAATTCACCCCTCCACTTT | CASRGSSYNSPLHF
. | TRBJ1-1 | TRBV6-2/TRBV6-3 | TRBD1 | TGTGCCAGCAGCCGAGGGACAGCCTTGTTGGCTTTCTTT | CASSRGTALLAFF
. | TRBJ2-1 | TRBV4-3 | TRBD2 | TGCGCCAGCAGCCGCCGGACTAGCGGGAGCTCCTACAATGAGCAGTTCTTC | CASSRRTSGSSYNEQFF
once | TRBJ2-2 | TRBV7-9 | TRBD1 | TGTGCCAGCAGCTTACAGGGACAGGGGAAGTCCGGGGAGCTGTTTTTT | CASSLQGQGKSGELFF
. | TRBJ2-7 | TRBV27 | TRBD1 | TGTGCCAGCAGCCCCCGACAGGGTGGGCCCTACGAGCAGTACTTC | CASSPRQGGPYEQYF
. | TRBJ1-2 | TRBV27 | . | TGTGCCAGCAGTTTACTGAGTGGGCACGGTAACTATGGCTACACCTTC | CASSLLSGHGNYGYTF
. | TRBJ1-2 | TRBV6-5 | TRBD1 | TGTGCCACCTCGACAGGGGGAAGGTATGGCTACACCTTC | CATSTGGRYGYTF
. | TRBJ2-1 | TRBV4-3 | . | TGCGCCAGCAGCCAAGGGCCCCATGCTCGCAATGAGCAGTTCTTC | CASSQGPHARNEQFF
once | TRBJ1-2 | TRBV4-1 | TRBD1 | TGCGCCAGCAGGCGAAGAAGGGGGCGATACTATGGCTACACCTTC | CASRRRRGRYYGYTF
. | TRBJ1-3 | TRBV12-3/TRBV12-4 | . | TGTGCCAGCAGTTTGGCCATTTACACCATATATTTT | CASSLAIYTIYF
. | TRBJ2-5 | TRBV7-2 | . | TGTGCCAGCAGCTTAGATTGGGGGCTACAAGAGACCCAGTACTTC | CASSLDWGLQETQYF
. | TRBJ2-6 | TRBV2 | . | TGTGCCAGCAGCCTACGAAGCTCTGGGGCCAACGTCCTGACTTTC | CASSLRSSGANVLTF
. | TRBJ2-1 | TRBV5-6 | . | TGTGCCAGCAGCTTGGGGACAGTATACAATGAGCAGTTCTTC | CASSLGTVYNEQFF
many | TRBJ2-7 | TRBV15 | . | TGTGCCACCAGCAGAGACAGGCTGACCTACGAGCAGTACTTC | CATSRDRLTYEQYF
many | TRBJ1-5 | TRBV5-6 | TRBD1 | TGTGCCAGCAGCGTAACAGGGGGCTGGGGCAATGGCAATCAGCCCCAGCATTTT | CASSVTGGWGNGNQPQHF
. | TRBJ2-7 | TRBV12-3/TRBV12-4 | . | TGTGCCAGCAGCGGGGACACGAAGCAGTACTTC | CASSGDTKQYF
. | TRBJ1-6 | TRBV6-5 | TRBD1 | TGTGCCAGCAGTTACTCCGGACAGGGGTTATATTCACCCCTCCACTTT | CASSYSGQGLYSPLHF
once | TRBJ2-3 | TRBV10-2 | TRBD2 | TGCGCCAGCGGACTAGCGGGAGGGCGTAGCGATACGCAGTATTTT | CASGLAGGRSDTQYF
. | TRBJ2-2 | TRBV19 | TRBD1 | TGTGCCAGTAGTTTCCGGGACAGGGGGGCCGGGGAGCTGTTTTTT | CASSFRDRGAGELFF
. | TRBJ1-2 | TRBV19 | . | TGTGCCAGTAGCCAACTACAGGGAACCCCTTATGGCTACACCTTC | CASSQLQGTPYGYTF
. | TRBJ1-2 | TRBV7-2 | . | TGTGCCAGCAGCTCCCCCGTAGAGGAAATTAACTATGGCTACACCTTC | CASSSPVEEINYGYTF
. | TRBJ1-3 | TRBV9 | . | TGTGCCAGCAGCCCTCGGTCAAACTCTGGAAACACCATATATTTT | CASSPRSNSGNTIYF
. | TRBJ2-1 | TRBV11-3 | . | TGTGCCAGCAGCACAGGACGGAACAATGAGCAGTTCTTC | CASSTGRNNEQFF
. | TRBJ1-1 | TRBV20-1 | . | TGCAGTGCTAGTACCGGGGTCTTGAACACTGAAGCTTTCTTT | CSASTGVLNTEAFF
. | TRBJ1-4 | TRBV4-1 | . | TGCGCCAGCAGCCAAACAGGGCATAATGAAAAACTGTTTTTT | CASSQTGHNEKLFF
. | TRBJ1-2 | TRBV5-5 | . | TGTGCCAGCAGCAGCGCAGGGATCGCAGTCTATGGCTACACCTTC | CASSSAGIAVYGYTF
. | TRBJ1-5 | TRBV19 | . | TGTGCCAGTCAGGGCCCCAGTCAGCCCCAGCATTTT | CASQGPSQPQHF
. | TRBJ1-2 | TRBV12-3/TRBV12-4 | . | TGTGCCAGCAAGCGGGACTCTGATGATGGCTACACCTTC | CASKRDSDDGYTF
. | TRBJ1-1 | TRBV3-1/TRBV3-2 | TRBD1 | TGTGCCAGCAGCCTTACAGGGGGCCGCTGGATGAACACTGAAGCTTTCTTT | CASSLTGGRWMNTEAFF
. | TRBJ1-1 | TRBV10-3 | . | TGTGCCATCAGTGAGCTCAGGGGCCCCAACACTGAAGCTTTCTTT | CAISELRGPNTEAFF
once | TRBJ2-5 | TRBV6-2/TRBV6-3 | TRBD2 | TGTGCCAGCAGCCGGAGACTAGCGGGAGAGGTAGAGACCCAGTACTTC | CASSRRLAGEVETQYF
. | TRBJ2-1 | TRBV3-1/TRBV3-2 | TRBD1 | TGTGCCAGCAGACGTAGACAGGGGAGCCAGCAGTTCTTC | CASRRRQGSQQFF
. | TRBJ2-7 | TRBV19 | . | TGTGCCAGTAGTTCAGACAACTCCTACGAGCAGTACTTC | CASSSDNSYEQYF
few | TRBJ1-4 | TRBV6-5 | . | TGTGCCAGCAGGCGGACGGAGGGGTCTAATGAAAAACTGTTTTTT | CASRRTEGSNEKLFF
. | TRBJ1-2 | TRBV4-1 | . | TGCGCCAGCAGCCAAGATTCGGCCAGGGTCCCCTATGGCTACACCTTC | CASSQDSARVPYGYTF
few | TRBJ2-2 | TRBV11-2 | . | TGTGCCAGCAGGTTAACCGGATTAGCTGCCGGGGAGCTGTTTTTT | CASRLTGLAAGELFF
. | TRBJ2-1 | TRBV5-4 | TRBD2 | TGTGCCAGCAGCGGACTAGCGGGGGGGAGGTACAATGAGCAGTTCTTC | CASSGLAGGRYNEQFF
. | TRBJ2-7 | TRBV19 | TRBD1 | TGTGCCAGTAGTATGGGAGGGACCGGGACAGGGAAAAACGCCTACGAACAGTACTTC | CASSMGGTGTGKNAYEQYF
. | TRBJ1-2 | TRBV7-2 | . | TGTGCCAGCAGCTTAGTTTTACAGGGTGGACGGGGACGGGGCTACACCTTC | CASSLVLQGGRGRGYTF
. | TRBJ1-5 | TRBV7-3 | TRBD1 | TGTGCCAGCAGCTACCGGGACAGGGGCTGGCCCCAGCATTTT | CASSYRDRGWPQHF
. | TRBJ2-3 | TRBV19 | . | TGTGCCAGTAGTATAGAGGCGGGTCCCACAGATACGCAGTATTTT | CASSIEAGPTDTQYF
. | TRBJ1-4 | TRBV28 | TRBD1 | TGTGCCAGCAGTTTTTCCGGACAGGGACACGAAAAACTGTTTTTT | CASSFSGQGHEKLFF
. | TRBJ1-2 | TRBV5-1 | . | TGCGCCAGCAGTTTACTTGACACGTCTAACTATGGCTACACCTTC | CASSLLDTSNYGYTF
once | TRBJ1-1 | TRBV30 | . | TGTGCCCACCGACAGGAAGAACGAGAAGCTTTCTTT | CAHRQEEREAFF
few | TRBJ1-2 | TRBV5-1 | TRBD1 | TGCGCCAGCAGCTTGGTTCCAGGGGGTGGTGGCTACACCTTC | CASSLVPGGGGYTF
. | TRBJ2-7 | TRBV19 | TRBD2 | TGTGCCAGTAGTATGGGGACTAGCGGGCAATCTTCCTACGAGCAGTACTTC | CASSMGTSGQSSYEQYF
. | TRBJ1-1 | TRBV5-1 | . | TGCGCCAGCAGGCTGATCGGAGCGGGCACTGAAGCTTTCTTT | CASRLIGAGTEAFF
. | TRBJ1-3 | TRBV7-3 | . | TGTGCCAGCAGCCTCGACAGCCACTCTGGAAACACCATATATTTT | CASSLDSHSGNTIYF
. | TRBJ2-2 | TRBV6-1 | . | TGTGCCAGCAGTGAAGTGATCGGGGTCCCCGGGGAGCTGTTTTTT | CASSEVIGVPGELFF